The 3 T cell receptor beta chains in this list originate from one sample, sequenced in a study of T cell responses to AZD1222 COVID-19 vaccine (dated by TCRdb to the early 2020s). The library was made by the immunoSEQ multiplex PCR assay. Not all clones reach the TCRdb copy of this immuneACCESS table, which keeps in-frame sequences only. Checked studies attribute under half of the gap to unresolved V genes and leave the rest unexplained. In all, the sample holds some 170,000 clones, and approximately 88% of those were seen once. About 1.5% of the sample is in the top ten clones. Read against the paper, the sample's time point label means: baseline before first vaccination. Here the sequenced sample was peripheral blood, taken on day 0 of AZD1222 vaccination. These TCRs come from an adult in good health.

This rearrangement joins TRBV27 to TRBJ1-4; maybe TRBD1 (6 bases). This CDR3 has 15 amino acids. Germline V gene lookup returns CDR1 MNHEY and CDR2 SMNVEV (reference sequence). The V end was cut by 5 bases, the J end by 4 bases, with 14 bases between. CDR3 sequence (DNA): TGTGCCAGCAGTCTGGCGGGGGCGGGTAATGAAAAACTGTTTTTT. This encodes CASSLAGAGNEKLFF.

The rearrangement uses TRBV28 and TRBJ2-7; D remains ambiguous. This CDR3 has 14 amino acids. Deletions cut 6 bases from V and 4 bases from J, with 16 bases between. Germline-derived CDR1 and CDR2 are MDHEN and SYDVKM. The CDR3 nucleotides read TGTGCCAGCAGCCAACCGGAAGGTCGGTACGAGCAGTACGTC. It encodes CASSQPEGRYEQYV.

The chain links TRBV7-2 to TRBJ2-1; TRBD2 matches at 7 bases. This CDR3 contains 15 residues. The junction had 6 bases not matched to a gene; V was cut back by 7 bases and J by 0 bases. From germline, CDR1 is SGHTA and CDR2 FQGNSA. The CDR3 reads CASNAGATSYNEQFF. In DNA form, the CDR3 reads TGTGCCAGCAATGCGGGAGCCACCTCCTACAATGAGCAGTTCTTC.